This entry is about one TCR beta chain. Sequencing was performed with immunoSEQ multiplex PCR; in TCRdb, only in-frame clones are kept and a portion is missing. The sample carries 120,000 or so clones, approximately 90% recorded once. The data derive from a study of control samples from healthy donors and cancer patients. The length of the CDR3 is 16 residues. Trimming took 4 bases from V and 1 from J, leaving 11 bases between them. Germline-derived CDR1 and CDR2 are SGHTA and FQGNSA. Material: blood. This sequence joins TRBV7-2 and TRBJ2-6; tentative D call: TRBD1 (5 bases). This sequence was found in a woman aged 18 to 35 in good health. The CDR3 loop is CASSSQVLSGANVLTF. The CDR3 bases are TGTGCCAGCAGCTCACAGGTGCTGTCTGGGGCCAACGTCCTGACTTTC.